These 7 T cell receptor beta chains came from one sample sequenced in a study of control samples from healthy donors and cancer patients. The method was immunoSEQ multiplex PCR; TCRdb's version includes in-frame clones alone and lacks a portion of them. Of some 210,000 clones in the sample, about nine tenths were seen once. Source material: blood. The receptors originated from a man aged 25 to 45 in good health.

V and J are TRBV6-1 and TRBJ2-5, with D perhaps TRBD1 (5 bases). The CDR3 extends over 15 amino acids. The germline gives CDR1 MNHNS, CDR2 SASEGT. Between the trimmed V and J ends, which lost 1 base and 2 bases, there was a span of 11 bases. CDR3 bases: TGTGCCAGCAGTGAAGGCTGGGGCCAACAAGAGACCCAGTACTTC. Protein: CASSEGWGQQETQYF.

The rearrangement links TRBV24-1 to TRBJ2-3; TRBD2 matches at 10 bases. The length of the CDR3 is 17 residues. Germline V gene lookup returns CDR1 KGHDR and CDR2 SFDVKD. V dropped 5 bases and J dropped 4; count of bases not matched to a gene: 11. CDR3 sequence: CATSGAGAGGPADTQYF. CDR3 bases: TGTGCCACCAGTGGGGCGGGAGCGGGGGGGCCAGCAGATACGCAGTATTTT.

The chain's CDR3 is CASRSDRPNTGELFF. DNA for the CDR3: TGTGCCAGCAGGTCAGACAGGCCCAACACCGGGGAGCTGTTTTTT. J is TRBJ2-2 and V is TRBV6-5; maybe TRBD1 (6 bases). Trimming removed 6 bases at V and 2 bases at J, with 13 bases between. This CDR3 contains 15 residues. Germline V lookup: CDR1 MNHEY, CDR2 SVGAGI.

The V gene is TRBV19, the J gene TRBJ1-1; the D is unclear. Germline lookup yields CDR1 LNHDA and CDR2 SQIVND (reference sequence). The CDR3 consists of 15 residues. V gave up 7 bases and J gave up 0 bases, with 15 bases separating them. The CDR3 coding sequence is TGTGCCAGTAACAAGGTTACCCTCATGAACACTGAAGCTTTCTTT. Its translation: CASNKVTLMNTEAFF.

This rearrangement joins TRBV18 to TRBJ2-4; D may be TRBD1 (6 bases). V was clipped by 3 bases and J by 6 bases, with 15 bases between them. The CDR3 runs to 15 residues. The germline V gene encodes CDR1 KGHSH and CDR2 LQKENI. The CDR3 DNA reads as TGTGCCAGCTCACCTCTGGACCAAGGGGGAAACATTCAGTACTTC. Translated: CASSPLDQGGNIQYF. Full variable domain (missing parts from reference TRBV18 and TRBJ2-4): NAGVMQNPRHLVRRRGQEARLRCSPMKGHSHVYWYRQLPEEGLKFMVYLQKENIIDESGMPKERFSAEFPKEGPSILRIQQVVRGDSAAYFCASSPLDQGGNIQYFGAGTRLSVL.

This chain connects TRBV6-2 or TRBV6-3 to TRBJ1-3; D is unresolved. This CDR3 has 14 residues. Trimming pared 1 base from V and 4 bases from J, leaving 8 bases between. Germline CDR1 is MNHEY and CDR2 is SVGEGT. The CDR3 coding sequence is TGTGCCAGCAGTTACTTCGGGGAAGGAAACACCATATATTTT. Its protein product is CASSYFGEGNTIYF.

This sequence joins TRBV15 and TRBJ2-1; D is possibly TRBD2 (5 bases). Germline V gene data show CDR1 as LNHNV and CDR2 as YYDKDF (reference sequence). This CDR3 contains 15 residues. Trimming took 0 bases from V and 8 from J, leaving 14 bases between them. CDR3 loop: CATSRDRSLSDEQFF. The CDR3 nucleotides read TGTGCCACCAGCAGAGATAGGTCCCTTAGCGATGAGCAGTTCTTC.